This is a list of T cell receptor beta chains from one sample in a study of cytomegalovirus exposure and HLA in healthy donors. Only in-frame clones appear in the TCRdb table, and some are missing; sequencing was by immunoSEQ multiplex PCR. The profile shows roughly 120,000 clones, about 66% of them singletons. The sample taken for sequencing was PBMCs. These receptors were obtained from a young man in good health and CMV-seropositive. CDR3s include the opening cysteine and the closing phenylalanine or tryptophan. A D gene is named only where the DNA matches it firmly. Expanded clones get a size class; other rows say once, few or many, or leave the size out.

j_call d_call v_call clone_size cdr3_aa cdr3_nt
TRBJ2-1 TRBD2 TRBV7-3 few CASSFRTSGTHEQFF TGTGCCAGCAGCTTCCGGACTAGCGGGACCCATGAGCAGTTCTTC
TRBJ2-3 - TRBV14 - CASSQPTDTDTQYF TGTGCCAGCAGCCAACCGACAGACACAGATACGCAGTATTTT
TRBJ1-4 - TRBV5-1 - CASSFSPSEKLFF TGCGCCAGCAGCTTCTCACCGAGTGAAAAACTGTTTTTT
TRBJ2-2 TRBD1 TRBV9 - CATRQGTNTGELFF TGTGCCACTCGACAGGGGACGAACACCGGGGAGCTGTTTTTT
TRBJ2-7 TRBD2 TRBV28 - CASSPIAGGPTYEQYF TGTGCCAGCAGTCCTATAGCGGGAGGGCCCACTTACGAGCAGTACTTC
TRBJ2-3 TRBD1 TRBV5-1 - CASSLEGTGLFTQYF TGCGCCAGCAGCTTGGAAGGGACAGGGCTTTTTACGCAGTATTTT
TRBJ1-2 TRBD1 TRBV19 once CASSIPAGGIVYGYTF TGTGCCAGTAGTATCCCCGCAGGGGGCATCGTCTATGGCTACACCTTC
TRBJ2-4 - TRBV10-3 - CAISESIRAEAKNIQYF TGTGCCATCAGTGAGTCAATCAGGGCTGAGGCCAAAAACATTCAGTACTTC
TRBJ1-6 TRBD1 TRBV6-5 - CASRQGASPLHF TGTGCCAGCCGACAGGGGGCTTCACCCCTCCACTTT
TRBJ2-1 - TRBV2 - CASSGGMGYNEQFF TGTGCCAGCAGTGGAGGGATGGGGTACAATGAGCAGTTCTTC
TRBJ2-7 - TRBV11-3 - CASSFGDGYEQYF TGTGCCAGCTCCTTCGGAGACGGCTACGAGCAGTACTTC
TRBJ2-1 - TRBV5-6 once CASSLSRSREQFF TGTGCCAGCAGCTTATCAAGGTCGAGGGAGCAGTTCTTC
TRBJ1-1 TRBD1 TRBV2 - CASSEHTGEYTEAFF TGTGCCAGCAGTGAACACACAGGGGAATACACTGAAGCTTTCTTT
TRBJ1-5 - TRBV6-1 - CASSEMWGAAQPQHF TGTGCCAGCAGTGAAATGTGGGGAGCGGCTCAGCCCCAGCATTTT
TRBJ1-5 - TRBV28 - CASSTGSWNQPQHF TGTGCCAGCAGTACAGGGTCTTGGAATCAGCCCCAGCATTTT
TRBJ1-1 - TRBV15 - CATSRDTALNTEAFF TGTGCCACCAGCAGAGACACAGCACTGAACACTGAAGCTTTCTTT
TRBJ2-5 TRBD2 TRBV2 - CASTRQRLAGQETQYF TGTGCCAGCACCCGCCAGAGGCTAGCGGGCCAAGAGACCCAGTACTTC
TRBJ2-7 TRBD2 TRBV27 - CASSGGTSGTYEQYF TGTGCCAGCAGTGGTGGTACTAGCGGGACCTACGAGCAGTACTTC
TRBJ1-1 - TRBV7-8 few CASSLMTKGSEAFF TGTGCCAGCAGCTTGATGACTAAGGGATCTGAAGCTTTCTTT
TRBJ2-1 TRBD1 TRBV19 few CASSMGQGYNEQFF TGTGCCAGTAGTATGGGACAGGGGTACAATGAGCAGTTCTTC
TRBJ2-5 - TRBV7-9 - CASSQTYGALGETQYF TGTGCCAGCAGCCAAACTTATGGGGCTCTGGGGGAGACCCAGTACTTC